This paragraph reports one T cell receptor beta chain. Its matching antigen is unknown. This CDR3 has 13 residues. Between the trimmed V and J ends, which lost 6 bases and 1 base, there was a span of 9 bases. This sample is drawn from a study of early T cells in non-severe SARS-CoV-2 infection. Study background: The authors sequenced bulk RNA from unsorted whole blood, leaving chains unpaired.

The TCR library protocol was used to attach unique molecular identifiers. These identifiers were attached to individual cDNA molecules. TCRdb independently ran MiXCR on the 5' RACE reads; one entry per CDR3 protein. The data show some 120,000 distinct CDR3 sequences, with more than 12% seen just once and 21% held by the top ten. Whole-study findings and limits: Database matching using VDJdb favored anti-spike CD8 responses, with private and CD4 specificities left missing.

Sequences were obtained from whole blood. This chain uses TRBV12-3 or TRBV12-4 with TRBJ2-5, with D tentatively TRBD2 (5 bases). The source is an adult who was a healthcare worker with PCR-confirmed SARS-CoV-2 infection or an uninfected control (not recorded which). CDR3 loop: CASSKRPQETQYF. CDR3 nucleotides: TGTGCCAGCAGCAAGCGGCCCCAAGAGACCCAGTACTTC.